The 4 T cell receptor beta chains below come from one sample, sequenced in a study of T cell responses to AZD1222 COVID-19 vaccine. Using immunoSEQ multiplex PCR, the repertoire was profiled, and TCRdb retains in-frame clones only, with some absent. The sample lists about 100,000 clones; around 90% were seen once. The specimen was peripheral blood, collected 28 days after the second AZD1222 dose. Source of these receptors: an adult who received the AZD1222 COVID-19 vaccine.

The chain joins TRBV19 to TRBJ1-1; TRBD1 might be the D (6 bases). Deletions cut 5 bases from V and 2 bases from J, with 15 bases between. Germline V gene data show CDR1 as LNHDA and CDR2 as SQIVND (reference sequence). The CDR3 is 15 residues long. The CDR3 is CASSQQGSFNTEAFF. The CDR3 DNA reads TGTGCCAGTAGTCAACAGGGATCGTTCAACACTGAAGCTTTCTTT.

This clone has just a few counts. The chain recombines TRBV2 with TRBJ1-5; the D gene is possibly TRBD1 (5 bases). Trimming took off 1 base at V and 3 bases at J, with 10 bases between the two ends. The CDR3 contains 15 residues. Per the germline V gene, CDR1 is SNHLY and CDR2 is FYNNEI. The CDR3 DNA reads TGTGCCAGCAGTGAAGTGGCAGGGCTCAATCAGCCCCAGCATTTT. It codes for CASSEVAGLNQPQHF.

CDR3 amino acids: CAWKGDSSYNEQFF. In DNA, the CDR3 is TGTGCCTGGAAAGGGGACAGCTCCTACAATGAGCAGTTCTTC. The chain joins TRBV30 to TRBJ2-1; the match to TRBD1 covers 7 bases. V lost 4 bases to trimming and J lost 0 bases; unmatched junction nucleotides: 3. This CDR3 is 14 amino acids long. Germline-derived CDR1 and CDR2 are GTSNPN and SVGIG (reference sequence).

The CDR3 loop is CAISPQGYQPQHF. The CDR3 DNA reads as TGTGCCATCAGCCCGCAGGGATATCAGCCCCAGCATTTT. The chain carries TRBV10-3 and TRBJ1-5; maybe TRBD1 (5 bases). The CDR3 runs 13 residues. V shed 6 bases and J shed 5 bases, with 11 bases lying between them. Germline CDR1 ENHRY, CDR2 SYGVKD.